These 22 T cell receptor beta chains came from one sample sequenced in a study of blood T cell repertoires in COVID-19. Data came from immunoSEQ multiplex PCR; TCRdb stores just in-frame clones and leaves some out. Of 300,000 to 400,000 clones listed, approximately 87% are singletons. The sample comprised peripheral blood. The receptors stem from a woman between 45 and 60 years old with COVID-19, enrolled during active disease.

This chain uses TRBV4-2 with TRBJ2-7, with D hard to call. V gave up 0 bases and J gave up 6 bases, with 15 bases separating them. The CDR3 length is 15 residues. Germline assignment: CDR1 LGHNA and CDR2 YNFKEQ. The CDR3 DNA sequence: TGTGCCAGCAGCCAAGATCTAGAAACGTTACCCGAGCAGTACTTC. This translates into CASSQDLETLPEQYF.

V usage is TRBV19 and J usage is TRBJ2-7; 14 bases line up with TRBD2. After removal of 5 bases from V and 6 bases from J, the junction contained 21 bases not matched to a gene. Per germline, CDR1 LNHDA and CDR2 SQIVND (reference sequence). The CDR3 has 20 residues. The CDR3 coding sequence is TGTGCCAGTAGTTCTCGGACTAGCGGGAGGTCTCAGAATAGTCTCGGCGAGCAGTACTTC. Protein sequence: CASSSRTSGRSQNSLGEQYF.

This rearrangement joins TRBV18 to TRBJ1-1; TRBD1 matches 7 bases. CDR1 and CDR2 from the germline V gene are KGHSH and LQKENI. This CDR3 has 12 residues. The V and J ends lost 6 bases and 4 bases, in that order; junction bases with no gene match: 2. Here the CDR3 DNA reads TGTGCCAGCTCCAGGGGGAGCACTGAAGCTTTCTTT. Its translation: CASSRGSTEAFF.

The genes are TRBV15 and TRBJ2-4; TRBD1 matches 10 bases. J gave up 6 bases and V 5 bases, and 7 bases lay outside the gene matches. The CDR3 is made up of 15 amino acids. Germline loops: CDR1 LNHNV, CDR2 YYDKDF (reference sequence). CDR3 amino acids: CATSVAGDRGNIQYF. The DNA of the CDR3 is TGTGCCACCAGCGTCGCTGGGGACAGGGGAAACATTCAGTACTTC.

The rearrangement uses TRBV6-5 and TRBJ2-2; tentative D call: TRBD1 (7 bases). Looked up from germline, CDR1 is MNHEY and CDR2 is SVGAGI. The CDR3 runs 15 residues. Trimming stripped 3 bases from V and 4 bases from J, with 12 bases between. The CDR3 DNA follows: TGTGCCAGCAGTTATCAGGGGGGAATCACCGGGGAGCTGTTTTTT. Protein: CASSYQGGITGELFF.

The chain couples TRBV24-1 to TRBJ2-5; TRBD1 agrees at 7 bases. Trimming took 0 bases from V and 5 from J; bases not matched to a gene: 8. Looked up from germline, CDR1 is KGHDR and CDR2 is SFDVKD. There are 16 residues in the CDR3. DNA for the CDR3: TGTGCCACCAGTGATTTGGCCCGACAGGGAGTTGAGACCCAGTACTTC. Encoded protein: CATSDLARQGVETQYF.

The chain employs TRBV7-9 and TRBJ2-5; 8 nucleotides agree with TRBD2. V lost 0 bases to trimming and J lost 4 bases; unmatched junction nucleotides: 7. This CDR3 is 16 amino acids long. Germline loops: CDR1 SEHNR, CDR2 FQNEAQ (reference sequence). CDR3 DNA: TGTGCCAGCAGCTTAGCGCAAGGACTAGCTGCAGAGACCCAGTACTTC. The encoded protein is CASSLAQGLAAETQYF.

The chain has TRBV7-2 and TRBJ2-5; the match to TRBD2 covers 14 bases. The V gene end was trimmed by 1 base and the J gene end by 5 bases; junction bases not matched to a gene: 9. The germline V gene encodes CDR1 SGHTA and CDR2 FQGNSA. The CDR3 loop spans 18 amino acids. CDR3 nucleotides: TGTGCCAGCAGCTTAGGCTCCGGACTAGCGGGAGGATGGGAGACCCAGTACTTC. Residues: CASSLGSGLAGGWETQYF.

J is TRBJ1-1 and V is TRBV30; D uncertain. Germline V gives CDR1 GTSNPN, CDR2 SVGIG (reference sequence). V lost 2 bases and J 0 bases, leaving 22 bases between the germline ends. The CDR3 runs to 18 residues. CDR3 in amino acids: CAWSTTGSRLGLNTEAFF. The CDR3 DNA reads as TGTGCCTGGAGTACCACCGGGAGCCGTCTTGGTCTGAACACTGAAGCTTTCTTT. The complete variable domain, with remaining parts taken from reference TRBV30 and TRBJ1-1, reads SQTIHQWPATLVQPVGSPLSLECTVEGTSNPNLYWYRQAAGRGLQLLFYSVGIGQISSEVPQNLSASRPQDRQFILSSKKLLLSDSGFYLCAWSTTGSRLGLNTEAFFGQGTRLTVV.

The chain joins TRBV7-8 to TRBJ1-2; no reliable D call. The V gene lost 2 bases and the J gene lost 0 bases, with 10 bases spanning the gap. The CDR3 covers 15 residues. Germline values: CDR1 SGHVS, CDR2 FQNEAQ. CDR3: CASSLSAGSNYGYTF. CDR3 coding DNA: TGTGCCAGCAGCTTAAGCGCTGGATCTAACTATGGCTACACCTTC.

The genes are TRBV15 and TRBJ2-7, with TRBD2 identical over 10 bases. The CDR3 is 15 residues long. Germline V gene data show CDR1 as LNHNV and CDR2 as YYDKDF (reference sequence). The V and J ends lost 2 bases and 5 bases, in that order; junction bases with no gene match: 6. CDR3 sequence: CATSRLAGARDEQYF. The CDR3 region has the DNA TGTGCCACCAGCAGACTAGCGGGAGCGAGAGACGAGCAGTACTTC.

The chain recombines TRBV29-1 with TRBJ1-2, with 9 bases aligning to TRBD1. The junction had 7 bases not matched to a gene; V was cut back by 7 bases and J by 4 bases. The CDR3 is 13 amino acids. Germline V lookup: CDR1 SQVTM, CDR2 ANQGSEA. In DNA, the CDR3 is TGCAGCGCTACGGGACAGGGATCCTATGGCTACACCTTC. This translates into CSATGQGSYGYTF.

The V call is TRBV7-2, the J call TRBJ2-1; D is possibly TRBD2 (7 bases). Germline V gene data show CDR1 as SGHTA and CDR2 as FQGNSA. This CDR3 has 14 amino acids. The V end lost 1 base, the J end lost 6 bases, and 10 bases lay between the germline ends. CDR3 sequence: CASSLGGGGNEQFF. The CDR3 DNA reads TGTGCCAGCAGCTTAGGGGGAGGGGGCAATGAGCAGTTCTTC.

J is TRBJ1-6 and V is TRBV3-1 (or the pseudogene TRBV3-2); TRBD1 aligns across 9 bases. Germline trimming cut 4 bases from V and 11 bases from J; bases unmatched to any gene: 15. In germline, CDR1 is LGHDT, CDR2 YNNKEL (reference sequence). This CDR3 region has 17 residues. CDR3 nucleotides: TGTGCCAGCAGCCTCGTCCCGGGACAGGGTTTTTTGACACCCCTCCACTTT. Translating it yields CASSLVPGQGFLTPLHF.

The rearrangement joins TRBV27 to TRBJ2-7, with 11 bases that match TRBD2. V dropped 2 bases and J dropped 4; count of bases not matched to a gene: 7. This CDR3 spans 16 amino acids. Germline loops: CDR1 MNHEY, CDR2 SMNVEV (reference sequence). The CDR3, as DNA: TGTGCCAGCAGTTTACATATAGCGGGAGGGGAATACGAGCAGTACTTC. Its protein product is CASSLHIAGGEYEQYF.

This clone was seen just once. J is TRBJ1-5 and V is TRBV4-1; D might be TRBD1 (5 bases). Germline CDR1 MGHRA, CDR2 YSYEKL. The CDR3 runs 14 residues. Trimming pared 0 bases from V and 13 bases from J, leaving 16 bases between. The DNA for the CDR3 is TGCGCCAGCAGCCAAGATGTACGGCAGGGTACGCAGCATTTT. Encoded protein: CASSQDVRQGTQHF.

The V call is TRBV3-1 (or the pseudogene TRBV3-2), the J call TRBJ2-5, with 10 positions matching TRBD1. This CDR3 has 15 residues. Per germline, CDR1 LGHDT and CDR2 YNNKEL (reference sequence). After removal of 0 bases from V and 3 bases from J, the junction contained 1 base not matched to a gene. The CDR3 is CASSQEGTGEETQYF. CDR3 DNA sequence: TGTGCCAGCAGCCAAGAGGGGACAGGGGAAGAGACCCAGTACTTC.

The chain is built from TRBV30 and TRBJ1-4; TRBD1 agrees at 10 bases. V dropped 2 bases and J dropped 9; count of bases not matched to a gene: 9. From germline, CDR1 is GTSNPN and CDR2 SVGIG (reference sequence). This CDR3 comprises 15 residues. CDR3 loop: CAWSSPLDRGKKLFF. CDR3 DNA: TGTGCCTGGAGTTCTCCACTGGACAGGGGGAAAAAACTGTTTTTT. Combining the CDR3 with reference TRBV30 and TRBJ1-4 gives the whole variable domain SQTIHQWPATLVQPVGSPLSLECTVEGTSNPNLYWYRQAAGRGLQLLFYSVGIGQISSEVPQNLSASRPQDRQFILSSKKLLLSDSGFYLCAWSSPLDRGKKLFFGSGTQLSVL.

V gene TRBV5-4 combines with J gene TRBJ2-2; no reliable D call. The germline gives CDR1 SGHNT, CDR2 YYREEE (reference sequence). The CDR3 runs to 15 residues. Trimming left V 1 base short and J 8 bases short, with 15 bases between. CDR3 DNA sequence: TGTGCCAGCAGCTTGCCTAGTAACCCATCGGGGGAGCTGTTTTTT. This translates into CASSLPSNPSGELFF.

The V and J genes are TRBV15 and TRBJ1-2; 8 bases map to TRBD1. Germline V lookup: CDR1 LNHNV, CDR2 YYDKDF (reference sequence). CDR3 length: 13 residues. Trimming at V came to 0 bases and at J to 6 bases, leaving 0 bases not matched to a gene. CDR3 nucleotide sequence: TGTGCCACCAGCAGAGAGACAGGGGATGGCTACACCTTC. It specifies CATSRETGDGYTF. The full variable domain, rest sourced from reference TRBV15 and TRBJ1-2, is DAMVIQNPRYQVTQFGKPVTLSCSQTLNHNVMYWYQQKSSQAPKLLFHYYDKDFNNEADTPDNFQSRRPNTSFCFLDIRSPGLGDTAMYLCATSRETGDGYTFGSGTRLTVV.

The rearrangement uses TRBV15 and TRBJ2-1; 7 bases align to TRBD1. Germline-derived CDR1 and CDR2 are LNHNV and YYDKDF (reference sequence). The CDR3 extends over 15 amino acids. V lost 1 base and J lost 5; bases outside the gene matches: 5. CDR3 DNA sequence: TGTGCCACCAGCAGAGGTAGGGGGCATAACAATGAGCAGTTCTTC. Translation gives CATSRGRGHNNEQFF.

This clone was observed once. The chain couples TRBV11-2 to TRBJ2-3, with 7 bases fitting TRBD2. The V segment lost 4 bases and the J segment 5 bases; nucleotides outside the gene matches: 9. The CDR3 runs 15 residues. Germline lookup yields CDR1 SGHAT and CDR2 FQNNGV. The CDR3 DNA follows: TGTGCCAGCAGCTCCCGGGGAGCGGGAATAGATACGCAGTATTTT. It encodes CASSSRGAGIDTQYF.